The sequence of this TCR beta chain was determined in a study of OX40 agonist ivuxolimab in advanced cancers. Study-wide results and limits: Among patients with partial responses at 0.1-3.0 mg/kg, clonal expansion was among the lowest.

Samples of blood were obtained at baseline, on cycle 4 day 1, and on cycle 7 day 1. This clone came up once. Antigen unknown. The V end lost 6 bases, the J end lost 4 bases, and 12 bases lay between the germline ends. Germline V gene data show CDR1 as SGHVS and CDR2 as FNYEAQ. The CDR3 loop spans 13 amino acids. This table comes from immunoSEQ multiplex PCR, and its TCRdb copy is limited to in-frame clones, with some not included. The table has over 20,000 clones, just over 85% seen once. The source is an adult with an advanced solid tumor such as melanoma, head and neck, liver or kidney cancer. The rearrangement links TRBV7-6 to TRBJ2-5, with D tentatively TRBD1 or TRBD2 (5 bases each). The sample was CD4+ or CD8+ T cells sorted from blood, taken in a trial of the OX40 agonist ivuxolimab. The chain's CDR3 is CASRGSGLETQYF. The CDR3 DNA reads TGTGCCAGCAGGGGTTCGGGGCTAGAGACCCAGTACTTC.